These 28 T cell receptor beta chains came from one sample sequenced in a study of OX40 agonist ivuxolimab in advanced cancers. Assay used: immunoSEQ multiplex PCR; TCRdb lists only in-frame clones, some missing. The sample has tens of thousands of clones, 85% to 95% seen once; the top ten hold less than 20%. The sequenced sample was CD4+ or CD8+ T cells sorted from blood, obtained in a trial of the OX40 agonist ivuxolimab. These TCRs come from an adult with an advanced solid tumor such as melanoma, head and neck, liver or kidney cancer.

The chain is built from TRBV7-9 and TRBJ1-1; TRBD1 agrees at 7 bases. The CDR3 runs to 14 residues. The junction had 9 bases not matched to a gene; V was cut back by 1 base and J by 10 bases. Germline-derived CDR1 and CDR2 are SEHNR and FQNEAQ (reference sequence). The CDR3 DNA follows: TGTGCCAGCAGCTTAGGCCCCGGCACAGGGGCAGCTTTCTTT. It translates to CASSLGPGTGAAFF.

CDR3 DNA: TGTGCCAGCAGCTTAGTGTACAGGAGCTCACTTTCTCCAAACTATGGCTACACCTTC. It yields the protein CASSLVYRSSLSPNYGYTF. The V and J genes are TRBV7-2 and TRBJ1-2; tentative D call: TRBD1 (5 bases). V shed 1 base and J shed 2 bases, with 23 bases lying between them. CDR3 length: 19 amino acids. Germline-derived CDR1 and CDR2 are SGHTA and FQGNSA.

The chain employs TRBV15 and TRBJ1-2; 7 bases line up with TRBD1. This CDR3 has 17 amino acids. V shed 1 base, J shed 4 bases, and the junction held 12 bases outside the gene matches. The germline gives CDR1 LNHNV, CDR2 YYDKDF (reference sequence). The CDR3 DNA is TGTGCCACCAGCAGAGCAATAGGGGGCACGGGTCTCTATGGCTACACCTTC. This gives the protein CATSRAIGGTGLYGYTF.

This chain joins TRBV5-4 and TRBJ2-7, with D unclear. V lost 4 bases and J 6 bases, leaving 11 bases between the germline ends. Germline lookup yields CDR1 SGHNT and CDR2 YYREEE (reference sequence). The CDR3 is 12 amino acids. The CDR3 reads CASSLGPLEQYF. The CDR3 DNA reads as TGTGCCAGCAGCCTCGGACCGCTCGAGCAGTACTTC.

The V gene is TRBV9, the J gene TRBJ2-3; TRBD1 agrees at 8 bases. The length of the CDR3 is 16 residues. From germline, CDR1 is SGDLS and CDR2 YYNGEE. The J segment lost 1 base and the V segment lost 3 bases, leaving 7 bases of the junction unmatched. The CDR3 protein is CASSGQGPEGTDTQYF. CDR3 nucleotides: TGTGCCAGCAGCGGACAGGGGCCGGAGGGCACAGATACGCAGTATTTT.

The rearrangement uses TRBV6-1 and TRBJ2-7; D is unclear. V lost 3 bases to trimming and J lost 3 bases, with 12 bases between them. The CDR3 sequence is 14 residues long. Germline CDR1 reads MNHNS; CDR2 reads SASEGT. The CDR3 sequence is CASSDFLGYYEQYF. DNA for the CDR3: TGTGCCAGCAGTGATTTCCTGGGGTACTACGAGCAGTACTTC.

J is TRBJ2-7 and V is TRBV11-2; the D is unclear. Germline V lookup: CDR1 SGHAT, CDR2 FQNNGV. V was trimmed by 3 bases and J by 2 bases, leaving 14 bases between them. CDR3 length: 15 amino acids. CDR3 amino acids: CASSLSMGNPYEQYF. The CDR3 DNA reads as TGTGCCAGCAGCTTGTCAATGGGAAACCCCTACGAGCAGTACTTC.

This clone was detected only once. The chain combines TRBV5-5 with TRBJ1-4, with TRBD1 matching 10 bases. CDR1 and CDR2 (germline): SGHKS, YYEKEE (reference sequence). The length of the CDR3 is 16 residues. V lost 4 bases to trimming and J lost 8 bases; unmatched junction nucleotides: 11. CDR3 nucleotides: TGTGCCAGCAGCGAGGGAGACAGGGGGCAAAGAGAAAAACTGTTTTTT. It is translated as CASSEGDRGQREKLFF. Complete variable domain (other parts from reference TRBV5-5 and TRBJ1-4): DAGVTQSPTHLIKTRGQQVTLRCSPISGHKSVSWYQQVLGQGPQFIFQYYEKEERGRGNFPDRFSARQFPNYSSELNVNALLLGDSALYLCASSEGDRGQREKLFFGSGTQLSVL.

This rearrangement joins TRBV6-5 to TRBJ2-7; D is unclear. V was pared by 8 bases and J by 2 bases, with 13 bases between. The CDR3 has 13 residues. CDR1 and CDR2 from the germline V gene are MNHEY and SVGAGI. CDR3 region: CASSLIGPYEQYF. CDR3 DNA: TGTGCCAGCTCTCTAATCGGTCCCTACGAGCAGTACTTC.

The chain links TRBV2 to TRBJ1-5; possibly TRBD1 for D (5 bases). This CDR3 has 19 amino acids. Germline V gene lookup returns CDR1 SNHLY and CDR2 FYNNEI. V lost 1 base to trimming and J lost 5 bases, with 24 bases between them. CDR3 sequence reads: CASSEGIGTVRQWDQPQHF. Here the CDR3 DNA reads TGTGCCAGCAGTGAAGGAATAGGGACGGTCAGACAATGGGATCAGCCCCAGCATTTT.

V and J are TRBV12-5 and TRBJ2-3; the D is unclear. Trimming stripped 1 base from V and 0 bases from J, with 8 bases between. Germline V gene sequence: CDR1 LGHNT, CDR2 FRNRAP. This CDR3 is 15 amino acids long. CDR3 region: CASGLGRSSTDTQYF. CDR3 DNA: TGTGCTAGTGGTTTGGGCAGATCAAGCACAGATACGCAGTATTTT.

V usage is TRBV14 and J usage is TRBJ2-7, with unresolved D. Germline V gives CDR1 SGHDN, CDR2 FVKESK. V was pared by 3 bases and J by 6 bases, with 15 bases between. The CDR3 contains 14 residues. CDR3 DNA: TGTGCCAGCAGCCACGCCCTCGTTCCAGGCGAGCAGTACTTC. As protein: CASSHALVPGEQYF.

This chain uses TRBV7-8 with TRBJ2-1; 8 bases are a match to TRBD1. V lost 4 bases, J lost 7 bases, and 12 bases stayed unmatched. Germline lookup yields CDR1 SGHVS and CDR2 FQNEAQ. CDR3 size: 16 residues. The CDR3 region is CASSSTDRGWLNEQFF. The DNA for the CDR3 is TGTGCCAGCAGCTCAACCGACAGGGGATGGTTGAATGAGCAGTTCTTC.

The chain uses TRBV7-9 and TRBJ2-5, with 10 bases that match TRBD2. The CDR3 is made up of 19 amino acids. The junction had 17 bases not matched to a gene; V was cut back by 2 bases and J by 5 bases. The germline CDR1 and CDR2 sequences are SEHNR and FQNEAQ (reference sequence). The CDR3 DNA follows: TGTGCCAGCAGCTTAATGCGAAGCCTAGCGGGAGCTTGGCAGGAGACCCAGTACTTC. It encodes CASSLMRSLAGAWQETQYF.

The CDR3 DNA follows: TGTGCCAGCAGTGACACTAACGACAGAGGCTACGAGCAGTACTTC. Its translation is CASSDTNDRGYEQYF. The chain links TRBV13 to TRBJ2-7, with D possibly TRBD1 on 5 matching bases. Germline assignment: CDR1 PRHDT and CDR2 FYEKMQ (reference sequence). The CDR3 sequence is 15 residues long. Trimming shortened V by 6 bases and J by 3 bases, and 18 bases separated the two germline ends.

This chain connects TRBV7-9 to TRBJ2-7; 7 positions match TRBD1. Germline V gene lookup returns CDR1 SEHNR and CDR2 FQNEAQ (reference sequence). The CDR3 runs 16 residues. Trimming at V came to 4 bases and at J to 0 bases, leaving 9 bases not matched to a gene. The CDR3 DNA sequence: TGTGCCAGCAGCTGGGACAGACAGCCTAGCTCCTACGAGCAGTACTTC. Residues: CASSWDRQPSSYEQYF.

The rearrangement links TRBV19 to TRBJ2-1; D unclear. The germline V gene encodes CDR1 LNHDA and CDR2 SQIVND (reference sequence). Deletions cut 5 bases from V and 8 bases from J, with 16 bases between. This CDR3 comprises 14 residues. This CDR3 reads CASSATPFGYEQFF. DNA for the CDR3: TGTGCCAGTAGTGCGACCCCATTCGGGTATGAGCAGTTCTTC.

About this clone: One end of the junction fails to match germline, which may point to a read error. The chain uses TRBV4-2 and TRBJ1-2; 7 bases map to TRBD1. Germline lookup yields CDR1 LGHNA and CDR2 YNFKEQ. The CDR3 runs to 15 residues. The CDR3 DNA is TGTGCCAGCAGCCAAGGACAGGGAAGTAACTATGGCTACACCTTT. Its protein is CASSQGQGSNYGYTF.

J is TRBJ1-2 and V is TRBV7-8; D unclear. In germline, CDR1 is SGHVS, CDR2 FQNEAQ. The CDR3 totals 15 residues. Between the trimmed V and J ends, which lost 1 base and 0 bases, there was a span of 9 bases. CDR3 sequence reads: CASSLGAGANYGYTF. For the CDR3, the DNA is TGTGCCAGCAGCTTAGGGGCAGGCGCTAACTATGGCTACACCTTC. Looking up the rest from reference TRBV7-8 and TRBJ1-2 gives the full variable domain: GAGVSQSPRYKVAKRGQDVALRCDPISGHVSLFWYQQALGQGPEFLTYFQNEAQLDKSGLPSDRFFAERPEGSVSTLKIQRTQQEDSAVYLCASSLGAGANYGYTFGSGTRLTVV.

The chain uses TRBV27 and TRBJ2-3; 9 positions agree with TRBD2. Trimming cost V 3 bases and J 4 bases; bases outside gene matches: 5. CDR1 and CDR2 from the germline V gene are MNHEY and SMNVEV (reference sequence). This CDR3 has 15 residues. The CDR3: CASSFLGLASDTQYF. The CDR3 DNA reads TGTGCCAGCAGTTTCCTGGGACTAGCCTCAGATACGCAGTATTTT.

The chain carries TRBV7-3 and TRBJ2-2, with no clear D. With 5 bases removed from V and 1 base from J, the gap between germline ends came to 11 bases. CDR3 length equals 15 residues. Germline V CDR1 and CDR2: SGHTA, FQGTGA. The CDR3 region is CASSLTSLNTGELFF. The DNA for the CDR3 is TGTGCCAGCAGCCTGACGAGCCTGAACACCGGGGAGCTGTTTTTT.

This chain joins TRBV12-5 and TRBJ2-3; 10 nucleotides agree with TRBD2. V lost 2 bases and J lost 5; bases outside the gene matches: 7. The CDR3 is 16 amino acids. The germline CDR1 and CDR2 sequences are LGHNT and FRNRAP. CDR3 sequence: CASGLSPSGSRDTQYF. DNA for the CDR3: TGTGCTAGTGGTTTGTCCCCTAGCGGGAGTAGAGATACGCAGTATTTT.

The genes are TRBV6-5 and TRBJ1-2, with no clear D. CDR1 and CDR2 (germline): MNHEY, SVGAGI. This CDR3 spans 12 amino acids. V was shortened by 2 bases and J by 4 bases, with 5 bases between the two germline ends. CDR3 in amino acids: CASSYRGYGYTF. The CDR3 nucleotides are TGTGCCAGCAGTTACCGGGGCTATGGCTACACCTTC.

This clone is a singleton in its sample. The chain combines TRBV11-3 with TRBJ2-7; TRBD2 matches 7 bases. From germline, CDR1 is SGHNT and CDR2 YENEEA. The V segment lost 3 bases and the J segment 3 bases; nucleotides outside the gene matches: 5. This CDR3 has 14 residues. The CDR3 DNA sequence: TGTGCCAGCAGCTTGCAGGGAGGGCACTACGAGCAGTACTTC. Encoded protein: CASSLQGGHYEQYF.

The chain employs TRBV29-1 and TRBJ2-1; TRBD2 agrees at 13 bases. Trimming at V came to 6 bases and at J to 2 bases, leaving 4 bases not matched to a gene. This CDR3 has 15 amino acids. The V gene's germline CDR1 is SQVTM and CDR2 ANQGSEA. The CDR3 DNA follows: TGCAGCGTAGAACTAGCGGGAGGGCCCTACAATGAGCAGTTCTTC. It yields the protein CSVELAGGPYNEQFF.

This chain connects TRBV15 to TRBJ2-1; 7 positions match TRBD1. V lost 5 bases to trimming and J lost 8 bases; unmatched junction nucleotides: 15. The germline V gene has CDR1 LNHNV and CDR2 YYDKDF (reference sequence). This CDR3 has 16 amino acids. The CDR3 region has the DNA TGTGCCACCAGCCGGCTCCCAGGGGGAGTAATGGATGAGCAGTTCTTC. Amino acids: CATSRLPGGVMDEQFF.

The V gene is TRBV19, the J gene TRBJ1-1; D gene uncertain. The CDR3 sequence is 13 residues long. V was shortened by 7 bases and J by 2 bases, with 11 bases between the two germline ends. Germline V gene lookup returns CDR1 LNHDA and CDR2 SQIVND (reference sequence). CDR3 sequence reads: CASTEDPNTEAFF. In nucleotides, the CDR3 is TGTGCCAGTACTGAAGACCCAAACACTGAAGCTTTCTTT.

As DNA, the CDR3 is TGCGCCAGCAGCCAGTCAGCGGAGAACTCCTACGAGCAGTACTTC. This translates into CASSQSAENSYEQYF. The chain is built from TRBV4-3 and TRBJ2-7, with a tentative D call TRBD2 (5 bases). The germline V gene has CDR1 LGHNA and CDR2 YSLEER. CDR3 length equals 15 residues. Trimming pared 3 bases from V and 0 bases from J, leaving 12 bases between.